Detailed here is one TCR beta chain. Its specificity is not known. The sample comes from a study of cytomegalovirus exposure and HLA in healthy donors. J gave up 4 bases and V 3 bases, and 0 bases lay outside the gene matches. The CDR3 extends over 13 amino acids. Germline loops: CDR1 SEHNR, CDR2 FQNEAQ (reference sequence). Both 60 Vbeta primers and 13 Jbeta primers went into the PCR. The assay was immunoSEQ multiplex PCR, and TCRdb's table has in-frame clones only and misses some. The sample holds approximately 69,000 clones, approximately 74% seen once. The study's findings and limits: The authors assumed roughly uniform sequencing depth across donors for presence/absence analyses. The listing of 150 to 200 TCR beta chains classed them as cytomegalovirus-associated.

This TCR derives from a woman in her thirties in good health and CMV-seropositive. Specimen: PBMCs. J is TRBJ1-1 and V is TRBV7-9; 9 bases match TRBD1. The CDR3 region has the DNA TGTGCCAGCAGCTTGGGACAGGGCACTGAAGCTTTCTTT. Its translation is CASSLGQGTEAFF.